Following are 5 T cell receptor beta chains from one sample sequenced in a study of cytomegalovirus exposure and HLA in healthy donors. The PCR had 60 Vbeta and 13 Jbeta primers. Assay used: immunoSEQ multiplex PCR; TCRdb lists only in-frame clones, some missing. This sample has about 140,000 clones, with over 75% found just once. Sequencing used PBMCs. These receptors were collected from a woman aged 40-49 years in good health and CMV-seronegative.

This clone was detected a few times. The J gene is TRBJ2-5, the V gene TRBV5-4, with D unresolved. CDR1 is SGHNT and CDR2 is YYREEE in the germline V gene (reference sequence). The CDR3 is 13 amino acids. V was cut by 0 bases and J by 0 bases, with 3 bases left in between. The CDR3 loop reads CASSLANQETQYF. The CDR3 DNA reads as TGTGCCAGCAGCTTGGCAAACCAAGAGACCCAGTACTTC.

The chain recombines TRBV4-3 with TRBJ1-2; 7 nucleotides align to TRBD1. The V gene's germline CDR1 is LGHNA and CDR2 YSLEER. There are 13 residues in the CDR3. Trimming took 2 bases from V and 8 from J; bases not matched to a gene: 5. The CDR3 DNA reads TGCGCCAGCAGCCAACAGACAGGGTCGGGCTACACCTTC. Residues: CASSQQTGSGYTF.

The V gene is TRBV7-8, the J gene TRBJ2-1; 7 bases are shared with TRBD2. The length of the CDR3 is 15 residues. Losses at the gene ends were 5 bases for V and 4 bases for J; bases not matched to a gene: 8. Germline CDR1 is SGHVS and CDR2 is FQNEAQ. In nucleotides, the CDR3 is TGTGCCAGCAGCGGTGGACTAGAATCGTACAATGAGCAGTTCTTC. It is translated as CASSGGLESYNEQFF.

To note about this clone: One end of the junction fails to match germline, which may point to a read error. V usage is TRBV7-9 and J usage is TRBJ2-3, with D possibly matching TRBD1 (5 bases). In germline, CDR1 is SEHNR, CDR2 FQNEAQ (reference sequence). The CDR3 is 15 amino acids. The CDR3 protein is CSSSSQAVPTDTQYF. CDR3 coding DNA: TGTTCCAGCAGCTCACAGGCCGTACCCACAGATACGCAGTATTTT.

This clone was counted between two and nine times. The gene calls are TRBV10-3 and TRBJ1-4; perhaps TRBD1 as D (6 bases). V was clipped by 10 bases and J by 7 bases, with 19 bases between them. The germline V gene encodes CDR1 ENHRY and CDR2 SYGVKD. The CDR3 is 14 residues long. This CDR3 reads CATPGQRESEKLFF. Written as DNA, the CDR3 is TGTGCCACGCCTGGACAGCGTGAAAGTGAAAAACTGTTTTTT.